These 27 T cell receptor beta chains were all obtained from the same sample, sequenced in a study of CD8 T cells in Susac syndrome. RNA in amounts of roughly 0.5 to 1 ug was reverse transcribed with random hexamers. TCRdb re-called the immunoSEQ multiplex PCR reads with MiXCR, one entry per CDR3 protein. The top ten hold less than 0.3% of the sample, which has around 130,000 distinct CDR3 sequences, about 95% seen once. Sequencing was carried out using CD8+ T cells from PBMCs. The receptor source for this set is a human donor with Susac syndrome.

V gene TRBV29-1 combines with J gene TRBJ2-3; possibly TRBD1 or TRBD2 for D (6 bases each). Deletions cut 7 bases from V and 0 bases from J, with 11 bases between. Germline V gives CDR1 SQVTM, CDR2 ANQGSEA. This CDR3 contains 13 residues. The CDR3 reads CSAEGGSTDTQYF. The CDR3 nucleotides read TGCAGCGCTGAGGGGGGTAGCACAGATACGCAGTATTTT.

This rearrangement joins TRBV6-6 to TRBJ1-6; D is ambiguous. Trimming took off 6 bases at V and 6 bases at J, with 12 bases between the two ends. Looked up from germline, CDR1 is MNHNY and CDR2 is SVGAGI (reference sequence). This CDR3 has 14 residues. For the CDR3, the DNA is TGTGCCAGCAGCCCGGCCGCGGGTAATTCACCCCTCCACTTT. It yields the protein CASSPAAGNSPLHF.

This clonotype was seen only once. The V call is TRBV6-5, the J call TRBJ1-1; D gene ambiguous. Looked up from germline, CDR1 is MNHEY and CDR2 is SVGAGI. The CDR3 covers 12 residues. With 6 bases removed from V and 8 bases from J, the gap between germline ends came to 13 bases. The CDR3 sequence: CASSQNPLEAFF. CDR3 sequence (DNA): TGTGCCAGCAGCCAGAATCCTTTGGAAGCTTTCTTT.

This chain links TRBV6-2 or TRBV6-3 with TRBJ1-1; D gene uncertain. Trimming removed 6 bases from V and 1 base from J, with 12 bases in between. This CDR3 spans 14 amino acids. The germline V gene has CDR1 MNHEY and CDR2 SVGEGT. For the CDR3, the DNA is TGTGCCAGCAGCCGACTCGGGGAGAACACTGAAGCTTTCTTT. Translation gives CASSRLGENTEAFF.

V usage is TRBV7-9 and J usage is TRBJ1-5; no clear D gene. CDR1 is SEHNR and CDR2 is FQNEAQ in the germline V gene (reference sequence). The V end lost 5 bases, the J end lost 7 bases, and 9 bases lay between the germline ends. The CDR3 covers 12 residues. The CDR3 DNA reads TGTGCCAGCAGCCCCTCCCCCCAGCCCCAGCATTTT. Amino acid sequence: CASSPSPQPQHF.

This chain uses TRBV7-8 with TRBJ2-1, with 7 bases aligning to TRBD2. This CDR3 comprises 14 residues. Germline CDR1 SGHVS, CDR2 FQNEAQ. Trimming at V came to 5 bases and at J to 7 bases, leaving 8 bases not matched to a gene. CDR3 region: CASSPPWGGNEQFF. CDR3 nucleotide sequence: TGTGCCAGCAGCCCCCCATGGGGGGGAAATGAGCAGTTCTTC.

This chain uses TRBV5-1 with TRBJ1-2; D is unresolved. The V end was cut by 4 bases, the J end by 8 bases, with 12 bases between. Germline V gene sequence: CDR1 SGHRS, CDR2 YFSETQ. The CDR3 totals 12 residues. CDR3 DNA: TGCGCCAGCAGCGATGATGGGGAGGGCTACACCTTC. Amino acid sequence: CASSDDGEGYTF.

The chain employs TRBV2 and TRBJ2-7; D is possibly TRBD1 (6 bases). Trimming shortened V by 10 bases and J by 2 bases, and 9 bases separated the two germline ends. CDR1 is SNHLY and CDR2 is FYNNEI in the germline V gene. The CDR3 is made up of 11 amino acids. The CDR3 here is CATQGPYEQYF. The CDR3 DNA reads as TGTGCCACCCAGGGGCCCTACGAGCAGTACTTC.

The rearrangement uses TRBV19 and TRBJ2-7, with D maybe TRBD1 (6 bases). The V gene lost 6 bases and the J gene lost 2 bases, with 17 bases spanning the gap. The CDR3 is 15 amino acids. Germline assignment: CDR1 LNHDA and CDR2 SQIVND (reference sequence). Written as DNA, the CDR3 is TGTGCCAGTAGCTGGGGGCAGTCAGCAACCTACGAGCAGTACTTC. Its translation is CASSWGQSATYEQYF.

A single count supports this clonotype. The chain employs TRBV12-3 or TRBV12-4 and TRBJ2-5, with 9 bases identical to TRBD1. The CDR3 sequence is 16 residues long. The ends lost 2 bases at V and 2 bases at J; junction bases unmatched: 6. CDR3 in amino acids: CASSLRGQGPQETQYF. In DNA form, the CDR3 reads TGTGCCAGCAGTTTAAGGGGACAGGGCCCTCAAGAGACCCAGTACTTC.

V gene TRBV3-1 combines with J gene TRBJ1-3; perhaps TRBD1 as D (6 bases). This CDR3 has 16 residues. The germline V gene encodes CDR1 LGHDT and CDR2 YNNKEL (reference sequence). The V end was cut by 2 bases, the J end by 6 bases, with 17 bases between. CDR3 DNA sequence: TGTGCCAGCAGCCAACAGAAGGGGGTTGGGAAAAACACCATATATTTT. Translation: CASSQQKGVGKNTIYF.

The J gene is TRBJ2-5, the V gene TRBV7-9; the D is unclear. Per the germline V gene, CDR1 is SEHNR and CDR2 is FQNEAQ (reference sequence). The CDR3 totals 12 residues. The V and J ends lost 4 bases and 5 bases respectively, with 8 bases between them. CDR3 loop: CASSYPGETQYF. CDR3 coding DNA: TGTGCCAGCAGCTACCCTGGGGAGACCCAGTACTTC.

This clonotype was picked up one time. J is TRBJ2-1 and V is TRBV19; TRBD2 matches at 8 bases. Trimming cost V 3 bases and J 9 bases; bases outside gene matches: 7. This CDR3 has 14 amino acids. Germline CDR1 LNHDA, CDR2 SQIVND (reference sequence). The CDR3 DNA follows: TGTGCCAGTAGTATGCGCCGGGGGGGTGCTGAGCAGTTCTTC. Protein sequence: CASSMRRGGAEQFF.

This chain's CDR3 is CASSPRAGEDTGELFF. In DNA form, the CDR3 reads TGCGCCAGCAGCCCTAGGGCAGGGGAGGACACCGGGGAGCTGTTTTTT. The rearrangement uses TRBV4-3 and TRBJ2-2; D may match TRBD1 or TRBD2 (6 bases each). V lost 4 bases, J lost 3 bases, and 15 bases lay in between. The CDR3 length is 16 residues. The germline CDR1 and CDR2 sequences are LGHNA and YSLEER.

The rearrangement joins TRBV13 to TRBJ1-1, with TRBD1 matching over 11 bases. Germline-derived CDR1 and CDR2 are PRHDT and FYEKMQ (reference sequence). The CDR3 loop spans 17 amino acids. V shed 1 base, J shed 11 bases, and the junction held 15 bases outside the gene matches. Here the CDR3 DNA reads TGTGCCAGCAGCTTAGTGGGGACTGAGGACAGGGGGCGCTTGGCTTTCTTT. Amino acids: CASSLVGTEDRGRLAFF.

The V and J genes are TRBV12-3 or TRBV12-4 and TRBJ1-1; D is ambiguous. The CDR3 extends over 11 amino acids. V lost 3 bases and J lost 7, with 6 bases in between. CDR3 nucleotide sequence: TGTGCCAGCAGTTTGAATCGTGAAGCTTTCTTT. Its translation is CASSLNREAFF.

The V gene is TRBV9, the J gene TRBJ2-5; D may be TRBD1 or TRBD2 (6 bases each). Deletions cut 2 bases from V and 7 bases from J, with 15 bases between. The CDR3 contains 14 residues. Germline V gene lookup returns CDR1 SGDLS and CDR2 YYNGEE. The CDR3 sequence is CASSVGGGLGTQYF. The CDR3 DNA is TGTGCCAGCAGCGTCGGAGGGGGGCTGGGGACCCAGTACTTC. The full variable domain, rest sourced from reference TRBV9 and TRBJ2-5, is DSGVTQTPKHLITATGQRVTLRCSPRSGDLSVYWYQQSLDQGLQFLIQYYNGEERAKGNILERFSAQQFPDLHSELNLSSLELGDSALYFCASSVGGGLGTQYFGPGTRLLVL.

CDR3 bases: TGTGCCAGCAGCATAAGAGGCACAGACACCTACGAGCAGTACTTC. Encoded protein: CASSIRGTDTYEQYF. V gene TRBV4-2 combines with J gene TRBJ2-7; D is unresolved. Germline V lookup: CDR1 LGHNA, CDR2 YNFKEQ. Trimming took off 5 bases at V and 2 bases at J, with 16 bases between the two ends. CDR3 length: 15 residues.

The V and J genes are TRBV29-1 and TRBJ2-4; TRBD1 or TRBD2 may be the D gene (5 bases each). The CDR3 has 12 residues. The V gene's germline CDR1 is SQVTM and CDR2 ANQGSEA. V was pared by 7 bases and J by 8 bases, with 15 bases between. CDR3 region: CSADGAGDIQYF. The CDR3 region has the DNA TGCAGCGCCGACGGGGCTGGGGACATTCAGTACTTC. Full variable domain (remainder filled in from reference TRBV29-1 and TRBJ2-4): SAVISQKPSRDICQRGTSLTIQCQVDSQVTMMFWYRQQPGQSLTLIATANQGSEATYESGFVIDKFPISRPNLTFSTLTVSNMSPEDSSIYLCSADGAGDIQYFGAGTRLSVL.

The chain recombines TRBV29-1 with TRBJ2-7; D uncertain. Germline V gene data show CDR1 as SQVTM and CDR2 as ANQGSEA. CDR3 size: 12 residues. The V gene lost 4 bases and the J gene lost 0 bases, with 7 bases spanning the gap. In nucleotides, the CDR3 is TGCAGCGTTGTGGAGAGCTCCTACGAGCAGTACTTC. Residues: CSVVESSYEQYF.

The V and J genes are TRBV12-3 or TRBV12-4 and TRBJ1-2; D is ambiguous. V was pared by 4 bases and J by 0 bases, with 6 bases between. This CDR3 is built from 13 residues. The CDR3 spells CASSWETNYGYTF. The CDR3 nucleotides are TGTGCCAGCAGTTGGGAAACTAACTATGGCTACACCTTC.

The CDR3 sequence is CARSGTQYF. DNA of the CDR3: TGCGCCCGGAGCGGTACGCAGTATTTT. J is TRBJ2-3 and V is TRBV23-1; tentatively, D is TRBD2 (5 bases). TRBV23-1 is noted as an ORF with a role that remains uncertain. CDR3 length: 9 amino acids. V dropped 11 bases and J dropped 8 bases, with 8 bases sitting between them.

The chain employs TRBV20-1 and TRBJ2-1; the match to TRBD2 covers 10 bases. From germline, CDR1 is DFQATT and CDR2 SNEGSKA (reference sequence). The ends lost 5 bases at V and 4 bases at J; junction bases unmatched: 11. This CDR3 has 16 amino acids. CDR3 in amino acids: CSASDVASGGYNEQFF. As DNA, the CDR3 is TGCAGTGCTTCCGACGTGGCTAGCGGGGGATACAATGAGCAGTTCTTC.

This sequence joins TRBV9 and TRBJ1-2; 8 positions match TRBD1. With 3 bases clipped from V and 8 bases from J, the junction kept 3 bases outside the gene matches. This CDR3 region has 12 residues. Per germline, CDR1 SGDLS and CDR2 YYNGEE. The CDR3 DNA reads TGTGCCAGCAGCGCCGACAGGGGAGGCTACACCTTC. This codes for CASSADRGGYTF.

The chain recombines TRBV7-9 with TRBJ1-1; tentatively, D is TRBD1 (6 bases). V was pared by 5 bases and J by 6 bases, with 13 bases between. The CDR3 is 13 amino acids. CDR1 is SEHNR and CDR2 is FQNEAQ in the germline V gene (reference sequence). CDR3 coding DNA: TGTGCCAGCAGCGGCAGACGGACAGCTGAAGCTTTCTTT. It translates to CASSGRRTAEAFF. The full variable domain, rest sourced from reference TRBV7-9 and TRBJ1-1, is DTGVSQNPRHKITKRGQNVTFRCDPISEHNRLYWYRQTLGQGPEFLTYFQNEAQLEKSRLLSDRFSAERPKGSFSTLEIQRTEQGDSAMYLCASSGRRTAEAFFGQGTRLTVV.

In this sample, this clonotype turned up once. The V gene is TRBV9, the J gene TRBJ1-4, with TRBD1 as a possible D gene (5 bases). This CDR3 is built from 15 residues. Trimming shortened V by 4 bases and J by 4 bases, and 14 bases separated the two germline ends. The germline V gene has CDR1 SGDLS and CDR2 YYNGEE. CDR3 nucleotides: TGTGCCAGCAGCCCCTGGACGGGGGGTAATGAAAAACTGTTTTTT. Residues: CASSPWTGGNEKLFF.

The chain carries TRBV5-1 and TRBJ2-7, with unresolved D. The ends were cut back, 2 bases at V and 1 base at J, with 13 bases in the middle. Germline V gene sequence: CDR1 SGHRS, CDR2 YFSETQ. The CDR3 totals 15 residues. CDR3 amino acids: CASSFRQAQSYEQYF. In DNA form, the CDR3 reads TGCGCCAGCAGCTTCCGCCAGGCCCAGTCCTACGAGCAGTACTTC.